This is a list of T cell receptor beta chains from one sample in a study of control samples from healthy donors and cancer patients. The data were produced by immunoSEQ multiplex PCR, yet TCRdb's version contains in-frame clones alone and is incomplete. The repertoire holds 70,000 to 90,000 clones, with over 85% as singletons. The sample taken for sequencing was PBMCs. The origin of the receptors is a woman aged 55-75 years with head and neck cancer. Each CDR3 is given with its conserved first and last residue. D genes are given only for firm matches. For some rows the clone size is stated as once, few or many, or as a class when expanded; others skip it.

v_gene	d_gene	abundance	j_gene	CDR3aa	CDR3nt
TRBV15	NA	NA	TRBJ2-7	CATSRGVGTSYEQYF	TGTGCCACCAGCAGAGGGGTCGGGACTTCCTACGAGCAGTACTTC
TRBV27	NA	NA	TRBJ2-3	CASIPNGDTQYF	TGTGCCAGCATCCCGAACGGGGATACGCAGTATTTT
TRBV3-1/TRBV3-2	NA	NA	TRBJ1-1	CASSLVGGDSEAFF	TGTGCCAGCAGCCTGGTCGGGGGGGACTCTGAAGCTTTCTTT
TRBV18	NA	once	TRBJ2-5	CASSPGPGEETQYF	TGTGCCAGCTCCCCCGGACCGGGGGAAGAGACCCAGTACTTC
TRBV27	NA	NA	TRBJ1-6	CASRLGWGSSYNSPLHF	TGTGCCAGCAGGCTCGGTTGGGGATCCTCCTATAATTCACCCCTCCACTTT
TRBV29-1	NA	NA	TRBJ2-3	CSGGMDTQYF	TGCAGCGGTGGTATGGATACGCAGTATTTT
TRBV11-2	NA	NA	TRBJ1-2	CASSLAGRNYGYTF	TGTGCCAGCAGCTTAGCCGGACGTAACTATGGCTACACCTTC
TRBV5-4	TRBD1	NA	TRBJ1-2	CASSLEQGRDGYTF	TGTGCCAGCAGCTTGGAACAGGGGAGAGATGGCTACACCTTC
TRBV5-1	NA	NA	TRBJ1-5	CASSFVGGSQPQHF	TGCGCCAGCAGCTTCGTGGGGGGGAGTCAGCCCCAGCATTTT
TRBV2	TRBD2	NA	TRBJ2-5	CASKRTSVGGETQYF	TGTGCCAGCAAACGGACTAGCGTAGGAGGGGAGACCCAGTACTTC
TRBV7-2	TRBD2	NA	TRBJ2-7	CASSLNAGAYEQYF	TGTGCCAGCAGCTTAAATGCGGGAGCCTACGAGCAGTACTTC
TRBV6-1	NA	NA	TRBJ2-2	CASSEGRIRRGELFF	TGTGCCAGCAGTGAAGGGAGGATTCGTAGGGGGGAGCTGTTTTTT
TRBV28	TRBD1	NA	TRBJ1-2	CASRRAGTETYGYTF	TGTGCCAGCAGGCGAGCCGGGACAGAAACCTATGGCTACACCTTC
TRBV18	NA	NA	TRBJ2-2	CASSPGQGRTGELFF	TGTGCCAGCTCACCTGGGCAGGGGAGGACCGGGGAGCTGTTTTTT
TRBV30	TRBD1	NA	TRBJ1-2	CAWSVTGGPYGYTF	TGTGCCTGGAGTGTTACAGGGGGCCCTTATGGCTACACCTTC
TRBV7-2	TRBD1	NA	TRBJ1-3	CASSNPGGLGNTIYF	TGTGCCAGCAGCAATCCAGGGGGCTTAGGAAACACCATATATTTT
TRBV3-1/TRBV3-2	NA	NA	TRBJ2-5	CASSQETQYF	TGTGCCAGCAGCCAAGAGACCCAGTACTTC
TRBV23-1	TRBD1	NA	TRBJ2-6	CASSQPKKVTTGKAAGANVLTF	TGCGCCAGCAGTCAACCTAAAAAAGTAACGACAGGGAAGGCGGCTGGGGCCAACGTCCTGACTTTC
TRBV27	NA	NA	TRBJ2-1	CASSSEPYNEQFF	TGTGCCAGCAGTTCCGAACCTTACAATGAGCAGTTCTTC
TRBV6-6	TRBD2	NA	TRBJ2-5	CASSSGLAGGETQYF	TGTGCCAGCAGCTCTGGACTAGCGGGGGGAGAGACCCAGTACTTC
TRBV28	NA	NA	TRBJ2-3	CASLEGGLTDTQYF	TGTGCCAGCCTTGAGGGGGGCCTCACAGATACGCAGTATTTT
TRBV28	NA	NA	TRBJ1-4	CASSLRQRDEKLFF	TGTGCCAGCAGTTTGAGGCAGAGAGATGAAAAACTGTTTTTT
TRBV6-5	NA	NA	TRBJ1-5	CGAAYADSNQPQHF	TGTGGAGCGGCATACGCTGATAGCAATCAGCCCCAGCATTTT
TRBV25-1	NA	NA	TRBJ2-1	CASSDWQGTYNEQFF	TGTGCCAGCAGTGACTGGCAGGGAACGTACAATGAGCAGTTCTTC
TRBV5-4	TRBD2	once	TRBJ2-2	CASSPAGLAGVTGELFF	TGTGCCAGCAGTCCAGCCGGACTAGCGGGAGTTACCGGGGAGCTGTTTTTT
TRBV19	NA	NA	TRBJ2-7	CASSTRAGLRYEQYF	TGTGCCAGTAGTACCCGGGCGGGGCTCAGATACGAGCAGTACTTC
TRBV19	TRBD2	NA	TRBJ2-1	CASSIRLMTSDPSYNEQFF	TGTGCCAGTAGTATCCGGTTGATGACTAGCGATCCCTCCTACAATGAGCAGTTCTTC
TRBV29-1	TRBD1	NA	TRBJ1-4	CSVAEGQGAGKLFF	TGCAGCGTTGCCGAGGGACAGGGGGCTGGAAAACTGTTTTTT
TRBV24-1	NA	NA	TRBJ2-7	CATSGGAGDRYEQYF	TGTGCCACCAGTGGGGGGGCGGGAGATCGGTACGAGCAGTACTTC
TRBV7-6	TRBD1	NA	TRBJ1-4	CATKPLRGVSNEKLFF	TGTGCCACGAAACCCCTCAGGGGGGTTTCGAATGAAAAACTGTTTTTT
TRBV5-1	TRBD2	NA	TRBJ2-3	CASSPGTSGSTDTQYF	TGCGCCAGCAGCCCCGGAACTAGCGGGAGCACAGATACGCAGTATTTT
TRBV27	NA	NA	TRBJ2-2	CASKLFLSGVGTGELFF	TGTGCCAGCAAATTATTCCTTTCAGGGGTCGGCACCGGGGAGCTGTTTTTT
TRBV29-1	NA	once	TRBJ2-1	CSVAPGRPVNEQFF	TGCAGCGTGGCCCCAGGCAGGCCGGTAAATGAGCAGTTCTTC
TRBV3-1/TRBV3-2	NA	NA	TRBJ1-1	CASSSEASDTEAFF	TGTGCCAGCAGCTCCGAGGCCTCGGACACTGAAGCTTTCTTT